Shown below are 8 T cell receptor beta chains from a single sample sequenced in a study of T cells in women clearing cervical HPV infection. Repertoires were generated with immunoSEQ multiplex PCR, while TCRdb's copy carries only in-frame clones and drops some. There are roughly 30,000 clones in the sample, with approximately 7.5% held by the top ten. The source material was blood buffy coat. The receptors here all came from a woman aged 18 to 75 with a cervical HPV16 infection that either progressed to CIN3+ or cleared (not recorded which).

The DNA read from the CDR3 is TGTGCCAGCAGTTTTGCATGGGCAGAGTCACCC. The encoded protein is CASSFAWAESP. The CDR3 in full is CASSFAWAESPLHF. The V gene is TRBV5-6, the J gene TRBJ1-6; D gene uncertain. The sequenced fragment ends 3 residues before the CDR3 boundary, so the rest is inferred from the germline J gene. Germline loops: CDR1 SGHDT, CDR2 YYEEEE. This CDR3 is 14 amino acids long. V gave up 5 bases and J gave up 10 bases, with 16 bases separating them.

Details on this clone: The read falls 3 residues short of the CDR3 end, and the missing part is taken from the germline J gene. The rearrangement links TRBV30 to TRBJ2-5, with 15 positions matching TRBD2. Germline V lookup: CDR1 GTSNPN, CDR2 SVGIG (reference sequence). Trimming took 2 bases from V and 4 from J; bases not matched to a gene: 2. The CDR3 spans 15 residues. The CDR3 sequence is CAWSPGLAGGETQYF. CDR3 DNA, as far as it was read: TGTGCCTGGAGTCCGGGACTAGCGGGGGGAGAGACC.

In regard to this clone: Read sequence stops 3 residues before the CDR3 end, and the germline J gene provides the missing end. The chain uses TRBV2 and TRBJ2-4; 8 nucleotides match TRBD1. There are 13 residues in the CDR3. Looked up from germline, CDR1 is SNHLY and CDR2 is FYNNEI. CDR3 residues: CASRRQGHYGQYF. The covered CDR3 bases are TGTGCCAGCAGAAGACAGGGGCACTATGGT.

The CDR3 bases that were read are TGTGCCTGGAGTGTAGGGGCAGGGTTGGTCCCTGAA. Amino acid sequence: CAWSVGAGLVPE. The whole CDR3 sequence reads CAWSVGAGLVPEAFF. The chain combines TRBV30 with TRBJ1-1; D is perhaps TRBD1 (5 bases). The CDR3 is cut off 3 residues early in the read; its end comes from the germline J gene. This CDR3 is built from 15 residues. Per germline, CDR1 GTSNPN and CDR2 SVGIG (reference sequence). Trimming removed 0 bases from V and 6 bases from J, with 17 bases in between.

Turning to this clone: Other DNA sequences in the sample encode the same CDR3. The CDR3 sequence is CASRRGGGNQPQHF. Incomplete CDR3 DNA: TGTGCCAGCAGAAGGGGGGGTGGCAATCAGCCC. The chain links TRBV2 to TRBJ1-5; D perhaps matches TRBD1 (6 bases). The sequenced fragment ends 3 residues before the CDR3 boundary, so the rest is inferred from the germline J gene. Germline V gene sequence: CDR1 SNHLY, CDR2 FYNNEI. Trimming took off 6 bases at V and 2 bases at J, with 11 bases between the two ends. The CDR3 runs to 14 residues.

Note on this clone: The CDR3 end falls 3 residues outside the read, so it is completed with the germline J gene. The chain employs TRBV7-8 and TRBJ2-1; the D is unclear. CDR1 is SGHVS and CDR2 is FQNEAQ in the germline V gene. V was clipped by 4 bases and J by 3 bases, with 10 bases between them. This CDR3 contains 14 residues. The CDR3 here is CASSSEVYYNEQFF. The covered CDR3 bases are TGTGCCAGCAGCTCCGAGGTATACTACAATGAG.

The CDR3 DNA, read in part, is TGCGCCAGCAGCTCGGGACTAGCGGGACGGCAGGGGGAGACC. Its protein product is CASSSGLAGRQGET. The CDR3 as a whole reads CASSSGLAGRQGETYTF. The chain links TRBV5-1 to TRBJ1-2, with 7 bases identical to TRBD1. With the read ending 3 residues before the CDR3 end, the germline J gene is used to fill in that end. CDR3 length: 17 residues. Germline values: CDR1 SGHRS, CDR2 YFSETQ.

CDR3 residues: CASSEGLQETQYF. The sequenced part of the CDR3 DNA is TGTGCCAGCAGTGAAGGTCTACAAGAGACC. V gene TRBV2 combines with J gene TRBJ2-5, with D uncertain. The read terminates 3 residues before the CDR3 end, so the remaining end is supplied by the germline J gene. V gave up 1 base and J gave up 2 bases, with 5 bases separating them. The CDR3 is 13 amino acids. CDR1 SNHLY and CDR2 FYNNEI come from the germline V gene.